The rows below give T cell receptor beta chains drawn from one sample of a study of blood T cells in healthy people across ages. TCRdb ran MiXCR on the 5' RACE reads and lists one entry per CDR3 protein. The table includes about 650,000 distinct CDR3 sequences, approximately 31% detected once. Input material: blood. The source of these receptors is a woman aged 80 or over in good health. The CDR3 runs from the conserved cysteine through the conserved F or W. Each record gives: J gene, V gene, D gene, clone size, CDR3 DNA, CDR3 protein. D genes are given only for firm matches. Clone size is not always given. Where it is, it says once, few, many or a class for expanded clones.

J: TRBJ1-2; V: TRBV28; D: .; size: .; DNA: TGTGCCAGCAGTTTTCCCGGACGTTCTGGCTATGGCTACACCTTC; CDR3: CASSFPGRSGYGYTF
J: TRBJ2-5; V: TRBV4-1; D: .; size: .; DNA: TGCGCCAGCAGCCAAGAGGACTGGACCAAGGGAGAGACCCAGTACTTC; CDR3: CASSQEDWTKGETQYF
J: TRBJ2-7; V: TRBV20-1; D: TRBD2; size: .; DNA: TGCAGTGCTTTCTGGGCGGGAGAAAACGAGCAGTACTTC; CDR3: CSAFWAGENEQYF
J: TRBJ2-1; V: TRBV7-2; D: TRBD2; size: once; DNA: TGTGCCAGCAGCATCGCGGGGTCGGGGGGGAATGAGCAGTTCTTC; CDR3: CASSIAGSGGNEQFF
J: TRBJ2-1; V: TRBV5-1; D: TRBD2; size: many; DNA: TGCGCCAGCAGAGAGCATCGGGCTAGCGGGGTCAGTGAGCAGTTCTTC; CDR3: CASREHRASGVSEQFF
J: TRBJ1-2; V: TRBV7-9; D: .; size: few; DNA: TGTGCCAGCAGCCCGGGGGGCAGACCCTATGGCTACACCTTC; CDR3: CASSPGGRPYGYTF
J: TRBJ2-1; V: TRBV4-2; D: .; size: few; DNA: TGTGCCAGCAGCCCTGAGACAGAACTCTACAATGAGCAGTTCTTC; CDR3: CASSPETELYNEQFF
J: TRBJ2-3; V: TRBV11-1; D: TRBD2; size: many; DNA: TGTGCCAGCAGCTTAGGACTAGCGGATAGGAGGACAGATACGCAGTATTTT; CDR3: CASSLGLADRRTDTQYF
J: TRBJ1-3; V: TRBV28; D: TRBD1; size: .; DNA: TGTGCCAGCAGTTTACGGGGACAGTTGATCTCTGGAAACACCATATATTTT; CDR3: CASSLRGQLISGNTIYF
J: TRBJ1-2; V: TRBV7-2; D: .; size: many; DNA: TGTGCCAGCAGCTTAGTCAGGGGAGGAGGTGGCTACACCTTC; CDR3: CASSLVRGGGGYTF
J: TRBJ2-7; V: TRBV7-9; D: TRBD2; size: many; DNA: TGTGCCAGCAGCTTAAGCGGGGGAGCGAGCGACGAGCAGTACTTC; CDR3: CASSLSGGASDEQYF
J: TRBJ2-5; V: TRBV11-3; D: .; size: many; DNA: TGTGCCAGCAGTCCCGGACACCCCGGCGAGGAGCAGTACTTC; CDR3: CASSPGHPGEEQYF
J: TRBJ2-7; V: TRBV7-9; D: .; size: many; DNA: TGTGCCAGCAGCTCGAGCCACGAGCAGTACTTC; CDR3: CASSSSHEQYF
J: TRBJ2-5; V: TRBV9; D: .; size: many; DNA: TGTGCCAGCAGCGTCGCGGCAGGGCGTGGAGAGACCCAGTACTTC; CDR3: CASSVAAGRGETQYF
J: TRBJ2-1; V: TRBV20-1; D: TRBD2; size: .; DNA: TGCAGTGTCAACAGCGGGGGGAAGTATGAGCAGTTCTTC; CDR3: CSVNSGGKYEQFF
J: TRBJ2-1; V: TRBV29-1; D: .; size: many; DNA: TGCAGCGTCGTTCTCTTTAGTGAGAGCTCCTACAATGAGCAGTTCTTC; CDR3: CSVVLFSESSYNEQFF
J: TRBJ1-6; V: TRBV7-3; D: TRBD1; size: .; DNA: TGTGCCAGCAGCTCAGGGGGCGCGAATTCACCCCTCCACTTT; CDR3: CASSSGGANSPLHF
J: TRBJ1-2; V: TRBV7-2; D: .; size: .; DNA: TGCGCCAGCAGCTCCGCGACCGCTTGGGGCTACACCTTC; CDR3: CASSSATAWGYTF
J: TRBJ2-3; V: TRBV19; D: .; size: .; DNA: TGTGCCAGTAGTAACCCCGGTTCTGGGGATACGCAGTATTTT; CDR3: CASSNPGSGDTQYF
J: TRBJ2-4; V: TRBV7-2; D: TRBD2; size: many; DNA: TGTGCCAGCAGCCCGCGGACTAGCAAAAACATTCAGTACTTC; CDR3: CASSPRTSKNIQYF
J: TRBJ1-6; V: TRBV6-1; D: TRBD1; size: .; DNA: TGTGCCAGCAGTGAAGCGACAGGGGGTTCTTATAATTCACCCCTCCACTTT; CDR3: CASSEATGGSYNSPLHF
J: TRBJ2-7; V: TRBV7-2; D: .; size: many; DNA: TGTGCCAGCAGCTTAATCCATCTAGGGTACGAGCAGTACTTC; CDR3: CASSLIHLGYEQYF
J: TRBJ2-5; V: TRBV9; D: TRBD2; size: many; DNA: TGTGCCAGCAGCGCCAACCTAGCGGGGGGAACCCAGTACTTC; CDR3: CASSANLAGGTQYF
J: TRBJ2-7; V: TRBV7-2; D: .; size: many; DNA: TGTGCCAGCAGCTCCCCCCCGGGCGAGCAGTACTTC; CDR3: CASSSPPGEQYF
J: TRBJ2-1; V: TRBV28; D: TRBD2; size: few; DNA: TGTGCCAGCAGCCCTGCGGGGCTAGCGGGGGGTCATAAGCAGTTCTTC; CDR3: CASSPAGLAGGHKQFF
J: TRBJ2-3; V: TRBV12-3/TRBV12-4; D: .; size: .; DNA: TGTGCCAGCAGTCAGTCCCAGAGAGCAGATACGCAGTATTTT; CDR3: CASSQSQRADTQYF
J: TRBJ2-5; V: TRBV3-1; D: TRBD2; size: many; DNA: TGTGCCAGCAGCCAGTCGGGGGGGTGGGAGACCCAGTACTTC; CDR3: CASSQSGGWETQYF
J: TRBJ2-5; V: TRBV27; D: TRBD2; size: many; DNA: TGTGCCAGCAGTTTAGGGGGACTAGCGGGCCCAGAGACCCAGTACTTC; CDR3: CASSLGGLAGPETQYF
J: TRBJ2-2; V: TRBV7-2; D: TRBD1; size: once; DNA: TGTGCCAGCAGCATCCTGACAGGGAATGAGGACGGGGAGCTGTTTTTT; CDR3: CASSILTGNEDGELFF
J: TRBJ2-1; V: TRBV6-5; D: .; size: .; DNA: TGTGCCAGCAGTTATAATCCCGGACTGGGCGCCCAGGGTTGGTCCTACAATGGGCAGTTCTTC; CDR3: CASSYNPGLGAQGWSYNGQFF
J: TRBJ1-5; V: TRBV20-1; D: TRBD1; size: few; DNA: TGCAGTGCCTTGGGACAGGGTAATCAGCCCCAGCATTTT; CDR3: CSALGQGNQPQHF
J: TRBJ2-1; V: TRBV6-5; D: TRBD1; size: .; DNA: TGTGCCAACAGTTCCGGGGACAGGTCCTACAATGAGCAGTTCTTC; CDR3: CANSSGDRSYNEQFF
J: TRBJ2-7; V: TRBV14; D: .; size: many; DNA: TGTGCCAGCAGCCAGAGACACTGGGGCCGTGAGCAGTACTTC; CDR3: CASSQRHWGREQYF
J: TRBJ1-2; V: TRBV12-3/TRBV12-4; D: .; size: many; DNA: TGTGCCAGCAGCCGCGGGACCGGTATCTATGGCTACACCTTC; CDR3: CASSRGTGIYGYTF
J: TRBJ2-3; V: TRBV20-1; D: TRBD2; size: .; DNA: TGCAGTGCCCGAGGGCTAGCGGGGGGCTTTTCCACAGATACGCAGTATTTT; CDR3: CSARGLAGGFSTDTQYF
J: TRBJ2-5; V: TRBV10-2; D: .; size: many; DNA: TGCGCCAGCAGTGAAGAGGGGCCGCAAGAGACCCAGTACTTC; CDR3: CASSEEGPQETQYF
J: TRBJ2-3; V: TRBV20-1; D: .; size: .; DNA: TGCAGTGCTCCGTGGACGGGAAAGGGAGATACGCAGTATTTT; CDR3: CSAPWTGKGDTQYF
J: TRBJ2-1; V: TRBV7-2; D: .; size: .; DNA: TGTGCCAGCAGCTTAACGGGACTCCGGGGGAATGAGCAGTTCTTC; CDR3: CASSLTGLRGNEQFF
J: TRBJ2-3; V: TRBV12-5; D: TRBD1; size: many; DNA: TGTGCTAGTGGGCTACAGGGGACCACAGATACGCAGTATTTT; CDR3: CASGLQGTTDTQYF
J: TRBJ2-7; V: TRBV7-6; D: .; size: many; DNA: TGTGCCAGCAGCTTAGAAGAGGGGGGGCCCTACGAGCAGTACTTC; CDR3: CASSLEEGGPYEQYF
J: TRBJ2-2; V: TRBV11-1; D: TRBD1; size: .; DNA: TGTGCCAGCAGCTCTCGGGACAGGGGTACCGGGGAGCTGTTTTTT; CDR3: CASSSRDRGTGELFF
J: TRBJ1-1; V: TRBV5-1; D: TRBD1; size: .; DNA: TGCGCCAGCAGCTCCAGGGGGCGCTTCACTGAAGCTTTCTTT; CDR3: CASSSRGRFTEAFF
J: TRBJ1-1; V: TRBV27; D: TRBD1; size: .; DNA: TGTGCCAGCAGTTTGCGACAGGGTGATGAAGCTTTCTTT; CDR3: CASSLRQGDEAFF
J: TRBJ1-6; V: TRBV4-1; D: .; size: .; DNA: TGCGCCAGCAGCCCAAGGGGCCATTGGGAGGTCTCACCCCTCCACTTT; CDR3: CASSPRGHWEVSPLHF
J: TRBJ1-2; V: TRBV2; D: .; size: .; DNA: TGTGCCAGCAGGCCAGGGGTACGTGGCTACACCTTC; CDR3: CASRPGVRGYTF
J: TRBJ2-2; V: TRBV6-2/TRBV6-3; D: TRBD1; size: few; DNA: TGTGCCATCAGGACAGGGACCACCGGGGAGCTGTTTTTT; CDR3: CAIRTGTTGELFF
J: TRBJ1-2; V: TRBV12-3/TRBV12-4; D: .; size: many; DNA: TGTGCCAGCAGTTCTCCCCCAGTGGGTAACTATGGCTACACCTTC; CDR3: CASSSPPVGNYGYTF
J: TRBJ2-7; V: TRBV6-2/TRBV6-3; D: .; size: many; DNA: TGTGCCAGCAGTTACTCGGAAGTACAGGGAAAGATGGGCTACGAGCAGTACTTC; CDR3: CASSYSEVQGKMGYEQYF
J: TRBJ2-5; V: TRBV7-2; D: .; size: .; DNA: TGTGCCAGCAGCTTAACGGTCGTGGAGACCCAGTACTTC; CDR3: CASSLTVVETQYF
J: TRBJ1-2; V: TRBV3-1; D: TRBD1; size: .; DNA: TGTGCCAGCAGCCTCACGGACAGGGGGCATGGCTACACCTTC; CDR3: CASSLTDRGHGYTF
J: TRBJ2-1; V: TRBV7-6; D: .; size: .; DNA: TGTGCCAGCAGCTTAGAGGCCTGGGGTGGATACAATGAGCAGTTCTTC; CDR3: CASSLEAWGGYNEQFF
J: TRBJ2-1; V: TRBV4-3; D: .; size: .; DNA: TGCGCCAGCAGCCAAGATGAAAATCCGACCTACAATGAGCAGTTCTTC; CDR3: CASSQDENPTYNEQFF
J: TRBJ1-6; V: TRBV6-1; D: .; size: few; DNA: TGTGCCAGCAGCACAGCTACGATTAATTCACCCCTCCACTTT; CDR3: CASSTATINSPLHF
J: TRBJ1-2; V: TRBV3-1; D: .; size: many; DNA: TGTGCCAGCAGCCAAGTGGGTTTTGGCTACACCTTC; CDR3: CASSQVGFGYTF
J: TRBJ2-2; V: TRBV20-1; D: TRBD2; size: .; DNA: TGCGCGAGCCTAGCGGGAGGCGGGACCGGGGAGCTGTTTTTT; CDR3: CASLAGGGTGELFF
J: TRBJ2-5; V: TRBV29-1; D: TRBD1; size: .; DNA: TGCAGCGGGCGGGACAGGGGGCCAGAAAAGACCCAGTACTTC; CDR3: CSGRDRGPEKTQYF
J: TRBJ2-6; V: TRBV5-6; D: .; size: many; DNA: TGTGCCAGCAGCTTGAGGGGGTTCGCTTGGTCTGGGGCCAACGTCCTGACTTTC; CDR3: CASSLRGFAWSGANVLTF